This T cell receptor (beta chain) was obtained from a study of graft-versus-host responses after intestinal transplantation. Using immunoSEQ multiplex PCR, the repertoire was profiled, and TCRdb retains in-frame clones only, with some absent. Altogether around 99,000 clones are present, roughly 91% being singletons, with the ten largest covering 2% to 2.5%. Per germline, CDR1 LNHDA and CDR2 SQIVND (reference sequence). Trimming stripped 8 bases from V and 5 bases from J, with 15 bases between. This CDR3 has 13 residues. Remarks on this clone: Its antigen is unidentified.

The source material was unstimulated CD8+ T cells sorted from spleen or lymph node cells, sampled before intestinal transplant. This clonotype was obtained from a human donor who received an intestinal transplant. The chain has TRBV19 and TRBJ1-1, with a possible D match to TRBD1 (6 bases). In DNA form, the CDR3 reads TGTGCCAGTGTCAGGGGCGGATATACTGAAGCTTTCTTT. Protein product: CASVRGGYTEAFF. The entire variable domain, with the rest obtained from reference TRBV19 and TRBJ1-1, is as follows: DGGITQSPKYLFRKEGQNVTLSCEQNLNHDAMYWYRQDPGQGLRLIYYSQIVNDFQKGDIAEGYSVSREKKESFPLTVTSAQKNPTAFYLCASVRGGYTEAFFGQGTRLTVV.